A single sample is the source of the 20 T cell receptor beta chains below, sequenced in a study of beta chain features in type 1 diabetes. Investigators reverse transcribed all isolated RNA, so they sequenced expressed TCRB transcripts. Clones were read by immunoSEQ multiplex PCR, and TCRdb kept only the in-frame ones, dropping some. The sample carries over 700,000 clones, 15% to 20% recorded once. Source material: naive CD4+ T cells from blood. These receptors all come from a young woman in good health.

This clone came up a few times. The rearrangement uses TRBV28 and TRBJ1-1; D is undetermined. The CDR3 sequence is 15 residues long. Germline CDR1 is MDHEN and CDR2 is SYDVKM. V lost 5 bases and J 4 bases, leaving 17 bases between the germline ends. CDR3 loop: CASSPGGSVGTEAFF. CDR3 bases: TGTGCCAGCAGTCCAGGAGGATCGGTCGGCACTGAAGCTTTCTTT.

This clone was recorded once. The V call is TRBV5-1, the J call TRBJ2-7; possibly TRBD2 for D (6 bases). V was cut by 3 bases and J by 6 bases, with 13 bases left in between. This CDR3 has 13 residues. From germline, CDR1 is SGHRS and CDR2 YFSETQ. CDR3 amino acids: CASSWRGPAEQYF. CDR3 nucleotide sequence: TGCGCCAGCAGCTGGAGGGGACCGGCCGAGCAGTACTTC.

This clone has just a few counts. The chain couples TRBV2 to TRBJ2-1; 8 bases map to TRBD2. Germline V lookup: CDR1 SNHLY, CDR2 FYNNEI. This CDR3 contains 16 residues. V was pared by 5 bases and J by 1 base, with 7 bases of the junction left unmatched. The CDR3 DNA sequence: TGTGCCAGCAGTATATCATTAGCGGGATCCTACAATGAGCAGTTCTTC. Its translation: CASSISLAGSYNEQFF.

This clone was observed a handful of times. The rearrangement joins TRBV7-9 to TRBJ1-1, with TRBD1 matching over 7 bases. V dropped 5 bases and J dropped 1; count of bases not matched to a gene: 10. Germline CDR1 reads SEHNR; CDR2 reads FQNEAQ (reference sequence). CDR3 length equals 16 residues. Here the CDR3 DNA reads TGTGCCAGCAGCCTCAACCAGGGACAGTGGAACACTGAAGCTTTCTTT. Protein: CASSLNQGQWNTEAFF.

The rearrangement joins TRBV28 to TRBJ2-3; 10 bases map to TRBD2. Trimming took 4 bases from V and 5 from J; bases not matched to a gene: 9. The CDR3 sequence is 16 residues long. The V gene's germline CDR1 is MDHEN and CDR2 SYDVKM. CDR3 coding DNA: TGTGCCAGCAGTTCTAAAAGCGGGAGGGTGATAGATACGCAGTATTTT. Protein sequence: CASSSKSGRVIDTQYF. The full variable domain, its missing parts supplied by reference TRBV28 and TRBJ2-3, is DVKVTQSSRYLVKRTGEKVFLECVQDMDHENMFWYRQDPGLGLRLIYFSYDVKMKEKGDIPEGYSVSREKKERFSLILESASTNQTSMYLCASSSKSGRVIDTQYFGPGTRLTVL.

The chain couples TRBV15 to TRBJ1-2; the D gene is possibly TRBD1 (6 bases). Germline V gives CDR1 LNHNV, CDR2 YYDKDF (reference sequence). The CDR3 is 15 residues long. V was trimmed by 5 bases and J by 8 bases, leaving 21 bases between them. Here the CDR3 DNA reads TGTGCCACCAGCCCCCGGCTCTACAGGGCGGGCGGCTACACCTTC. Its translation is CATSPRLYRAGGYTF.

This chain connects TRBV7-8 to TRBJ2-7; TRBD2 matches at 7 bases. V lost 5 bases and J lost 0; bases outside the gene matches: 4. The CDR3 consists of 14 residues. CDR1 SGHVS and CDR2 FQNEAQ come from the germline V gene. The CDR3 protein is CASSLQRDSYEQYF. The CDR3, as DNA: TGTGCCAGCAGCCTCCAGCGGGACTCCTACGAGCAGTACTTC.

This sequence joins TRBV28 and TRBJ1-5; 8 bases agree with TRBD1. CDR1 and CDR2 from the germline V gene are MDHEN and SYDVKM. The V gene end was trimmed by 0 bases and the J gene end by 5 bases; junction bases not matched to a gene: 3. This CDR3 has 15 residues. The CDR3: CASSLWDRVDQPQHF. As DNA, the CDR3 is TGTGCCAGCAGTTTATGGGACAGGGTAGATCAGCCCCAGCATTTT.

The V and J genes are TRBV6-1 and TRBJ2-5; 7 bases fit TRBD1. Losses at the gene ends were 6 bases for V and 5 bases for J; bases not matched to a gene: 3. Germline CDR1 and CDR2: MNHNS and SASEGT. The CDR3 has 12 amino acids. The CDR3 DNA is TGTGCCAGCAGGACAGGGACGGAGACCCAGTACTTC. Its translation: CASRTGTETQYF.

The chain has TRBV7-9 and TRBJ2-1; the D gene is possibly TRBD2 (6 bases). V lost 4 bases and J lost 4, with 20 bases in between. CDR1 and CDR2 (germline): SEHNR, FQNEAQ (reference sequence). This CDR3 has 17 amino acids. CDR3 sequence reads: CASSSDHGSWGYNEQFF. DNA of the CDR3: TGTGCCAGCAGCTCGGACCACGGGAGTTGGGGTTACAATGAGCAGTTCTTC.

The genes are TRBV2 and TRBJ1-1; D is undetermined. Germline-derived CDR1 and CDR2 are SNHLY and FYNNEI. V lost 7 bases to trimming and J lost 0 bases, with 12 bases between them. The CDR3 extends over 14 amino acids. DNA for the CDR3: TGTGCCAGCACGAGACTTTCTATGAACACTGAAGCTTTCTTT. Translation: CASTRLSMNTEAFF.

This clone was detected many times. The chain joins TRBV14 to TRBJ2-5; no clear D. CDR1 is SGHDN and CDR2 is FVKESK in the germline V gene. Trimming shortened V by 1 base and J by 4 bases, and 1 base separated the two germline ends. The CDR3 contains 11 residues. The CDR3 spells CASSQAETQYF. The CDR3 DNA follows: TGTGCCAGCAGCCAAGCAGAGACCCAGTACTTC.

This clone was seen more than once but under ten times. The chain combines TRBV5-1 with TRBJ2-5, with TRBD2 as a possible D gene (5 bases). V lost 4 bases and J 1 base, leaving 11 bases between the germline ends. The CDR3 is 14 amino acids. CDR1 SGHRS and CDR2 YFSETQ come from the germline V gene. The CDR3 spells CASSLGSSQETQYF. The CDR3 coding sequence is TGCGCCAGCAGCCTAGGGAGTTCCCAAGAGACCCAGTACTTC.

This clone has more than one count but fewer than ten. V is TRBV7-9 and J is TRBJ2-7, with D unresolved. The length of the CDR3 is 12 residues. V dropped 4 bases and J dropped 2 bases, with 6 bases sitting between them. Germline values: CDR1 SEHNR, CDR2 FQNEAQ (reference sequence). As DNA, the CDR3 is TGTGCCAGCAGCTCCCCGACCTACGAGCAGTACTTC. Protein: CASSSPTYEQYF.

This clone was found a few times. The chain recombines TRBV27 with TRBJ2-7; 13 positions agree with TRBD2. The CDR3 spans 15 residues. The V and J ends lost 6 bases and 1 base, in that order; junction bases with no gene match: 3. Germline CDR1 reads MNHEY; CDR2 reads SMNVEV (reference sequence). The CDR3 coding sequence is TGTGCCAGCAGGAAGACTAGCGGGAGGTCCTACGAGCAGTACTTC. Its translation: CASRKTSGRSYEQYF.

The chain uses TRBV7-6 and TRBJ2-1; 9 positions match TRBD2. The germline gives CDR1 SGHVS, CDR2 FNYEAQ. Trimming at V came to 6 bases and at J to 6 bases, leaving 15 bases not matched to a gene. There are 17 residues in the CDR3. The chain's CDR3 is CASSLLAGELLFNEQFF. DNA for the CDR3: TGTGCCAGCAGTCTTTTAGCGGGAGAGTTGTTGTTCAATGAGCAGTTCTTC.

Regarding this clone: The same CDR3 also results from other DNA sequences found in this sample. The chain joins TRBV6-6 to TRBJ1-5; weak D call: TRBD1 (6 bases). Germline-derived CDR1 and CDR2 are MNHNY and SVGAGI (reference sequence). The germline V and J ends were trimmed by 0 bases and 6 bases, with 6 bases remaining between them. There are 13 residues in the CDR3. CDR3 amino acids: CASSYSRGQPQHF. CDR3 bases: TGTGCCAGCAGTTACTCCAGGGGTCAGCCCCAGCATTTT.

The chain joins TRBV10-3 to TRBJ2-5; TRBD2 matches at 11 bases. The CDR3 extends over 18 amino acids. Germline CDR1 reads ENHRY; CDR2 reads SYGVKD. J was trimmed by 5 bases and V by 3 bases; bases with no gene match: 14. The CDR3 nucleotides are TGTGCCATCAGTGATAGGACTAGCGGGCCTTTTAAAGGGGAGACCCAGTACTTC. It codes for CAISDRTSGPFKGETQYF.

This clone turned up a few times. This sequence joins TRBV29-1 and TRBJ2-5; D ambiguous. V dropped 4 bases and J dropped 0 bases, with 12 bases sitting between them. The CDR3 is 14 residues long. Looked up from germline, CDR1 is SQVTM and CDR2 is ANQGSEA. CDR3 sequence (DNA): TGCAGCGTTGCCCGGTTAGGGAACCAAGAGACCCAGTACTTC. Translation gives CSVARLGNQETQYF.

The chain couples TRBV27 to TRBJ2-1; perhaps TRBD2 as D (6 bases). The CDR3 is made up of 11 amino acids. Germline CDR1 is MNHEY and CDR2 is SMNVEV (reference sequence). Trimming took 0 bases from V and 13 from J, leaving 7 bases between them. CDR3 DNA: TGTGCCAGCAGTTTATCGGGACTTCAGTTCTTC. This codes for CASSLSGLQFF.